Sequencing of this T cell receptor beta chain was carried out in a study of post-analysis software for immune sequencing data. On the study more broadly: Secondary progressive, relapsing-remitting and progressive-relapsing multiple sclerosis were among the included disease courses.

Comments on this clonotype: Antigen unknown.

Study observations and caveats: Co-batched samples clustered tightly together by F measure. Controls had lower frequencies than patients of four or five TRBV segments, which included TRBV5-6, TRBV5-1 and TRBV20-1. Normalized Chao1 diversity in multiple sclerosis patients fell significantly below that of controls.

Unique molecular identifiers were built into the TCR beta cDNA libraries. TCRdb ran MiXCR on the PCR reads and lists one entry per CDR3 protein. The profile shows about 540,000 distinct CDR3 sequences, roughly 34% of them singletons. CDR1 and CDR2 from the germline V gene are SGHTA and FQGNSA. The CDR3 loop spans 16 amino acids. The J segment lost 4 bases and the V segment lost 1 base, leaving 5 bases of the junction unmatched. The clonotype was recovered from a girl aged 2 to 17 with multiple sclerosis. This chain uses TRBV7-2 with TRBJ1-1; TRBD1 agrees at 11 bases. Sequences were obtained from blood. The CDR3 DNA sequence: TGTGCCAGCAGCTTAGGAGTCGGGACAGGGGGCACTGAAGCTTTCTTT. As protein: CASSLGVGTGGTEAFF.